This T cell receptor beta chain was captured by sequencing in a study of cytomegalovirus exposure and HLA in healthy donors. This table comes from immunoSEQ multiplex PCR, and its TCRdb copy is limited to in-frame clones, with some not included. The sample contains some 120,000 clones, about 90% of which appear only once. Per germline, CDR1 MNHEY and CDR2 SMNVEV (reference sequence). This CDR3 is built from 13 residues. Trimming removed 6 bases from V and 6 bases from J; junction bases left unmatched: 6. The source material was PBMCs. The receptor was derived from a woman aged 18 to 35 in good health and CMV-seronegative. The rearrangement uses TRBV27 and TRBJ2-3; 7 bases are a match to TRBD2. The CDR3 reads CASRRLSGDTQYF. The CDR3 nucleotides are TGTGCCAGCAGAAGACTTAGCGGGGATACGCAGTATTTT.